This TCR beta chain was captured by sequencing in a study of technical replicates of blood from several donors. Germline values: CDR1 SGHVS, CDR2 FQNEAQ. Trimming shortened V by 5 bases and J by 1 base, and 18 bases separated the two germline ends. The CDR3 runs 17 residues. Libraries were prepared by immunoSEQ multiplex PCR; TCRdb keeps only in-frame clonotypes and omits some of them. The sample shows tens of thousands of clones, over 90% of them seen only once. The sequence came from a human donor in good health. The sequenced sample was T cells isolated from PBMCs. This chain joins TRBV7-8 and TRBJ1-5; D not resolved. CDR3 in amino acids: CASSPTRGGSSNQPQHF. The CDR3 DNA sequence: TGTGCCAGCAGCCCTACCCGCGGCGGCAGCAGCAATCAGCCCCAGCATTTT.